Shown below are 10 T cell receptor beta chains from a single sample sequenced in a study of Ad26.COV2.S vaccination and SARS-CoV-2 variants. The data were produced by immunoSEQ multiplex PCR, yet TCRdb's version contains in-frame clones alone and is incomplete. Of 350,000 to 600,000 clones in the sample, roughly nine tenths are singletons; the top ten hold 1.7%. Noted treatment: over 15 received Ad26.COV2.S at low or high dose, single or two shots; about 5 received placebo; per-sample allocation not given. The study sampled participants on day 63 after the first vaccine or placebo injection. Sequencing used peripheral blood, obtained in a trial of Ad26.COV2.S vaccine versus placebo. These receptors came from a person between 18 and 59 years old who received the Ad26.COV2.S COVID-19 vaccine or a placebo.

CDR3 coding DNA: TGCGCCAGCAGCCAATCCCCCGGGCAAGCTAATGAAAAACTGTTTTTT. Residues: CASSQSPGQANEKLFF. The rearrangement uses TRBV4-1 and TRBJ1-4; D unresolved. CDR3 length: 16 amino acids. V lost 2 bases, J lost 3 bases, and 13 bases lay in between. Germline CDR1 and CDR2: MGHRA and YSYEKL.

The CDR3 DNA follows: TGTGCCAGCAGTCTGAGCAGTTCTAATGAAAAACTGTTTTTT. It codes for CASSLSSSNEKLFF. The rearrangement links TRBV6-5 to TRBJ1-4, with unresolved D. Trimming removed 5 bases at V and 3 bases at J, with 10 bases between. From germline, CDR1 is MNHEY and CDR2 SVGAGI. The CDR3 covers 14 residues.

V gene TRBV7-2 combines with J gene TRBJ2-3; 10 nucleotides match TRBD2. CDR3 length: 17 amino acids. Germline trimming cut 1 base from V and 2 bases from J; bases unmatched to any gene: 6. Germline loops: CDR1 SGHTA, CDR2 FQGNSA. The CDR3 DNA follows: TGTGCCAGCAGCTTAGATCGGCTAGCGGGAGTCACAGATACGCAGTATTTT. It specifies CASSLDRLAGVTDTQYF.

The CDR3 bases are TGTGCCAGCAGCGTAGAAGGTTTTAATTCACCCCTCCACTTT. Translated, it gives CASSVEGFNSPLHF. V is TRBV9 and J is TRBJ1-6; no clear D. Trimming left V 0 bases short and J 6 bases short, with 7 bases between. Germline CDR1 is SGDLS and CDR2 is YYNGEE. This CDR3 is built from 14 residues.

The genes are TRBV9 and TRBJ2-2; a weak D match, TRBD1 (6 bases). The CDR3 is made up of 14 amino acids. CDR1 is SGDLS and CDR2 is YYNGEE in the germline V gene. V dropped 3 bases and J dropped 6 bases, with 12 bases sitting between them. The CDR3 region is CASSDRVEAGELFF. CDR3 bases: TGTGCCAGCAGCGACAGGGTTGAGGCCGGGGAGCTGTTTTTT.

The rearrangement uses TRBV6-5 and TRBJ2-7, with D perhaps TRBD1 or TRBD2 (5 bases each). Germline CDR1 and CDR2: MNHEY and SVGAGI. This CDR3 has 13 amino acids. V gave up 2 bases and J gave up 3 bases, with 8 bases separating them. The CDR3 nucleotides are TGTGCCAGCAGTTACGATGGGGGCTACGAGCAGTACTTC. It encodes CASSYDGGYEQYF.

This chain joins TRBV19 and TRBJ1-4; TRBD1 might be the D (6 bases). This CDR3 has 13 residues. In germline, CDR1 is LNHDA, CDR2 SQIVND (reference sequence). Trimming shortened V by 5 bases and J by 5 bases, and 9 bases separated the two germline ends. CDR3 region: CASSPRGNEKLFF. The CDR3 nucleotides are TGTGCCAGTAGTCCAAGGGGGAATGAAAAACTGTTTTTT. The variable domain in full, completed from reference TRBV19 and TRBJ1-4, reads DGGITQSPKYLFRKEGQNVTLSCEQNLNHDAMYWYRQDPGQGLRLIYYSQIVNDFQKGDIAEGYSVSREKKESFPLTVTSAQKNPTAFYLCASSPRGNEKLFFGSGTQLSVL.

The chain couples TRBV28 to TRBJ2-3; tentatively, D is TRBD1 (6 bases). Germline CDR1 and CDR2: MDHEN and SYDVKM. The CDR3 sequence is 14 residues long. The ends were cut back, 6 bases at V and 2 bases at J, with 12 bases in the middle. CDR3 in DNA: TGTGCCAGCAGGCCAACAGGGTACACAGATACGCAGTATTTT. It codes for CASRPTGYTDTQYF.

The chain couples TRBV11-2 to TRBJ2-5, with unresolved D. Germline assignment: CDR1 SGHAT and CDR2 FQNNGV. Trimming removed 5 bases from V and 1 base from J, with 17 bases in between. The CDR3 sequence is 16 residues long. The CDR3 DNA sequence: TGTGCCAGCAGCAAAATGGGAACTCAGACCCAAGAGACCCAGTACTTC. As protein: CASSKMGTQTQETQYF. Together with reference TRBV11-2 and TRBJ2-5, the CDR3 gives the full variable domain: EAGVAQSPRYKIIEKRQSVAFWCNPISGHATLYWYQQILGQGPKLLIQFQNNGVVDDSQLPKDRFSAERLKGVDSTLKIQPAKLEDSAVYLCASSKMGTQTQETQYFGPGTRLLVL.

This chain links TRBV19 with TRBJ2-2; D may correspond to TRBD1 or TRBD2 (6 bases each). This CDR3 region has 19 residues. Germline V gene data show CDR1 as LNHDA and CDR2 as SQIVND (reference sequence). The V and J ends lost 5 bases and 0 bases respectively, with 22 bases between them. The CDR3: CASSGGTYKLSPNTGELFF. DNA of the CDR3: TGTGCCAGTAGTGGGGGGACATACAAACTCTCCCCGAACACCGGGGAGCTGTTTTTT.